This T cell receptor beta chain was profiled in a study of human T cells and chemical hapten exposure. The CDR3 is 14 residues long. CDR1 and CDR2 from the germline V gene are SNHLY and FYNNEI. The V and J ends lost 8 bases and 3 bases, in that order; junction bases with no gene match: 9. Original processing methods: Between roughly 23,224 and 700,000 TCRs appeared in each sample, and the median stood at around 92,000. A single record per CDR3 protein comes from TCRdb applying MiXCR to the 5' RACE reads. These V and J calls derive from TCRdb rather than the authors' analysis. The data contain tens of thousands of distinct CDR3 sequences, 7.7% of them singletons. Total RNA was isolated from unfractionated whole blood.

This sequence originates from a male donor in good health. This chain connects TRBV2 to TRBJ1-1, with TRBD1 identical over 7 bases. CDR3 nucleotide sequence: TGTGCCAGCCGGGGGGACAGACCATACACTGAAGCTTTCTTT. Protein: CASRGDRPYTEAFF.